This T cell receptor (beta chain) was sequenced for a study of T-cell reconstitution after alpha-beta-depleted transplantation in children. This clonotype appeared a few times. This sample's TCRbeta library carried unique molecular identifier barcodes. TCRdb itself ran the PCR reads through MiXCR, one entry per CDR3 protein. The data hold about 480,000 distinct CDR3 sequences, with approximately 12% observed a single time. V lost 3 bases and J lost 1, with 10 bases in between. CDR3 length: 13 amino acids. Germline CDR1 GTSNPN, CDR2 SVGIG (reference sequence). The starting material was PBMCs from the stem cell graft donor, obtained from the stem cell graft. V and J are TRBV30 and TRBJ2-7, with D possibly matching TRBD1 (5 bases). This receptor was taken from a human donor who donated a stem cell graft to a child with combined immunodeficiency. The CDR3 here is CAWRTVGSYEQYF. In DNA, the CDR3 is TGTGCCTGGAGGACAGTAGGATCCTACGAGCAGTACTTC.